This T cell receptor beta chain was sequenced for a study of blood T cell repertoires in COVID-19 (dated by TCRdb to about 2020). A note on the overall study: The collaborator samples originated in the United States, Italy and Spain and spanned the acute and convalescent phases of COVID-19. The prospective study material was composed of cDNA or gDNA derived from T cells, B-cell-depleted T cells, or PBMCs. Deeply sampled blood TCRbeta repertoires from subjects exposed to, actively infected with, or recovered from COVID-19 were included in the dataset. The repertoires were released in a freely available public database intended as a resource for research on the immune response to SARS-CoV-2. Samples were obtained from the ongoing ImmuneRACE study (first 160 participants) and from 950 to 1,500 subjects provided by 6 global collaborators. Sample metadata almost always included a de-identified subject ID, COVID-19 status, age in years and sex. Where HLA class I and class II types were available, the types were taken from metadata supplied by the sample provider, not from assay-based typing. The paper as a whole reports these results and caveats: How much clinical and demographic metadata was included differed by source and by participant, and the metadata was provided uncurated.

The immunoSEQ Assay, a bias-controlled multiplex PCR, was used to amplify TCRbeta CDR3 regions from genomic DNA. The study's processing was this. Nucleated cell counts per sample were estimated from amplification of reference gene primers within the assay. Sequence reads were collapsed and filtered to measure the absolute abundance of every unique TCRbeta CDR3 rearrangement. Productive Simpson clonality was computed per sample as the square root of Simpson's diversity index over productive rearrangements. Not all clones reach the TCRdb copy of this immuneACCESS table, which keeps in-frame sequences only. Checked studies attribute under half of the gap to unresolved V genes and leave the rest unexplained. V and J calls and clone size are as listed in that table; D and trimming were resolved from the DNA. Present in this sample are more than 70,000 clones, around 88% of which were seen just once. The ten largest clones take up under 8.5% of the sample.

Each collaborating institution followed its own protocols to collect whole blood in K2EDTA tubes. For TCRbeta analysis, collaborator samples were shipped as frozen whole blood, as isolated PBMCs, or as DNA extracted from either sample type. A remark on this clone: The target of this receptor is not known. Per-nucleotide qualities are absent, and no much larger clonotype sits a single base away.

Specimen: peripheral blood. The origin of this receptor is a man aged 60 to 75 with acute or convalescent COVID-19.

CDR3 protein: CASSSGINTEAFF. At the DNA level, the sequence is TGCGCCAGCAGCTCAGGTATAAACACTGAAGCTTTCTTT. The rearrangement joined TRBV5-1 to TRBJ1-1; the D gene assignment is ambiguous. V is cut by 3 bases and J by 2 bases, and the space between the germline ends is 8 bases. From its cysteine to its phenylalanine, the CDR3 spans 13 amino acids. Only the CDR3 region is kept as DNA, spanning 39 bases read in frame from base 1. CDR1 and CDR2, looked up from the germline V gene, are SGHRS and YFSETQ. Reference TRBV5-1 and TRBJ1-1 genes cover what lies past the CDR3, so the full variable domain is KAGVTQTPRYLIKTRGQQVTLSCSPISGHRSVSWYQQTPGQGLQFLFEYFSETQRNKGNFPGRFSGRQFSNSRSEMNVSTLELGDSALYLCASSSGINTEAFFGQGTRLTVV.